This T cell receptor (beta chain) derives from a study of T cell repertoires in cytomegalovirus infection. The table lists this clonotype with a few counts. Its antigen is as yet unknown. Germline V CDR1 and CDR2: KGHDR, SFDVKD. V lost 2 bases and J 5 bases, leaving 14 bases between the germline ends. This CDR3 region has 16 residues. TCRdb reprocessed the reads with MiXCR, giving one entry per CDR3 protein. In the table there are approximately 730,000 distinct CDR3 sequences, roughly a third of which are singletons. The source material was cultured PBMCs, sampled from culture after CMV antigen stimulation. This chain joins TRBV24-1 and TRBJ1-4, with D possibly TRBD1 on 5 matching bases. This clonotype was sampled from a human donor in good health (CMV status not recorded). Some clones in this sample may be carry-over from other donors' samples. CDR3 nucleotides: TGTGCCACCAGTGATTCCGATCCGGCAGGGAATGAAAAACTGTTTTTT. Its translation: CATSDSDPAGNEKLFF.